One and the same sample provided the 8 T cell receptor beta chains below, sequenced in a study of blood T cell repertoires in COVID-19 (TCRdb year 2020). Receptors were amplified or captured by the immunoSEQ multiplex PCR assay. In its TCRdb copy, this immuneACCESS table keeps in-frame sequences only and misses some clones. Where compared with another copy, unresolved V genes explain less than half of these, and the others have no known cause. The sample table contains around 320,000 clones; only one count was recorded for almost 90% of them. Of the sample, around 4.4% falls within the top ten clones. The material sequenced was PBMCs or T cells enriched from blood (not recorded which). The receptor set was obtained from a woman younger than 35 with acute COVID-19.

V usage is TRBV12-3 or TRBV12-4 and J usage is TRBJ2-2; D gene ambiguous. The CDR3 is 12 amino acids. V lost 4 bases to trimming and J lost 7 bases, with 7 bases between them. The CDR3 here is CASSSFLGELFF. CDR3 bases: TGTGCCAGCAGTTCTTTTCTCGGGGAGCTGTTTTTT.

V gene TRBV18 combines with J gene TRBJ1-5; D gene unclear. Germline V gene lookup returns CDR1 KGHSH and CDR2 LQKENI. CDR3 length: 13 residues. Between the trimmed V and J ends, which lost 2 bases and 3 bases, there was a span of 5 bases. The CDR3 spells CASSPGVNQPQHF. In nucleotides, the CDR3 is TGTGCCAGCTCACCAGGAGTCAATCAGCCCCAGCATTTT.

The chain joins TRBV5-4 to TRBJ2-1, with a weak D call TRBD2 (7 bases). Looked up from germline, CDR1 is SGHNT and CDR2 is YYREEE (reference sequence). CDR3 size: 17 residues. V lost 0 bases and J lost 0, with 13 bases in between. CDR3: CASSLGGRGNSYNEQFF. The CDR3 DNA is TGTGCCAGCAGCTTGGGAGGGAGGGGGAACTCCTACAATGAGCAGTTCTTC.

The chain links TRBV2 to TRBJ1-5, with 9 bases aligning to TRBD1. The CDR3 has 15 residues. The V gene end was trimmed by 4 bases and the J gene end by 5 bases; junction bases not matched to a gene: 6. The germline V gene encodes CDR1 SNHLY and CDR2 FYNNEI. DNA for the CDR3: TGTGCCAGCAGTGTCCGGACAGGGGAACATCAGCCCCAGCATTTT. It is translated as CASSVRTGEHQPQHF.

V and J are TRBV6-1 and TRBJ2-7; D possibly corresponds to TRBD1 (5 bases). The CDR3 runs to 16 residues. Germline-derived CDR1 and CDR2 are MNHNS and SASEGT. Deletions cut 3 bases from V and 5 bases from J, with 20 bases between. In DNA form, the CDR3 reads TGTGCCAGCAGTGACCCGCCAGGGATCGCAGGCAACGAGCAGTACTTC. Protein product: CASSDPPGIAGNEQYF.

The rearrangement links TRBV27 to TRBJ2-1; 10 bases map to TRBD2. Germline V lookup: CDR1 MNHEY, CDR2 SMNVEV (reference sequence). V lost 6 bases to trimming and J lost 7 bases; unmatched junction nucleotides: 9. The CDR3 is made up of 15 amino acids. CDR3 in amino acids: CASSPIGLAVNEQFF. CDR3 DNA: TGTGCCAGCAGCCCGATAGGACTAGCGGTTAATGAGCAGTTCTTC.

The V call is TRBV18, the J call TRBJ1-5; D is unresolved. CDR1 and CDR2 (germline): KGHSH, LQKENI. The V and J ends lost 2 bases and 6 bases respectively, with 23 bases between them. The CDR3 has 18 amino acids. CDR3 in amino acids: CASSPSLTMVRARQPQHF. CDR3 bases: TGTGCCAGCTCACCATCTTTAACTATGGTGAGGGCCCGTCAGCCCCAGCATTTT.

The V gene is TRBV18, the J gene TRBJ1-2; 10 bases line up with TRBD1. Germline lookup yields CDR1 KGHSH and CDR2 LQKENI. V was clipped by 1 base and J by 8 bases; unmatched bases: 7. The CDR3 length is 15 residues. The CDR3 nucleotides are TGTGCCAGCTCACCACGAGGGACAGGGGAGGACGGCTACACCTTC. It encodes CASSPRGTGEDGYTF.